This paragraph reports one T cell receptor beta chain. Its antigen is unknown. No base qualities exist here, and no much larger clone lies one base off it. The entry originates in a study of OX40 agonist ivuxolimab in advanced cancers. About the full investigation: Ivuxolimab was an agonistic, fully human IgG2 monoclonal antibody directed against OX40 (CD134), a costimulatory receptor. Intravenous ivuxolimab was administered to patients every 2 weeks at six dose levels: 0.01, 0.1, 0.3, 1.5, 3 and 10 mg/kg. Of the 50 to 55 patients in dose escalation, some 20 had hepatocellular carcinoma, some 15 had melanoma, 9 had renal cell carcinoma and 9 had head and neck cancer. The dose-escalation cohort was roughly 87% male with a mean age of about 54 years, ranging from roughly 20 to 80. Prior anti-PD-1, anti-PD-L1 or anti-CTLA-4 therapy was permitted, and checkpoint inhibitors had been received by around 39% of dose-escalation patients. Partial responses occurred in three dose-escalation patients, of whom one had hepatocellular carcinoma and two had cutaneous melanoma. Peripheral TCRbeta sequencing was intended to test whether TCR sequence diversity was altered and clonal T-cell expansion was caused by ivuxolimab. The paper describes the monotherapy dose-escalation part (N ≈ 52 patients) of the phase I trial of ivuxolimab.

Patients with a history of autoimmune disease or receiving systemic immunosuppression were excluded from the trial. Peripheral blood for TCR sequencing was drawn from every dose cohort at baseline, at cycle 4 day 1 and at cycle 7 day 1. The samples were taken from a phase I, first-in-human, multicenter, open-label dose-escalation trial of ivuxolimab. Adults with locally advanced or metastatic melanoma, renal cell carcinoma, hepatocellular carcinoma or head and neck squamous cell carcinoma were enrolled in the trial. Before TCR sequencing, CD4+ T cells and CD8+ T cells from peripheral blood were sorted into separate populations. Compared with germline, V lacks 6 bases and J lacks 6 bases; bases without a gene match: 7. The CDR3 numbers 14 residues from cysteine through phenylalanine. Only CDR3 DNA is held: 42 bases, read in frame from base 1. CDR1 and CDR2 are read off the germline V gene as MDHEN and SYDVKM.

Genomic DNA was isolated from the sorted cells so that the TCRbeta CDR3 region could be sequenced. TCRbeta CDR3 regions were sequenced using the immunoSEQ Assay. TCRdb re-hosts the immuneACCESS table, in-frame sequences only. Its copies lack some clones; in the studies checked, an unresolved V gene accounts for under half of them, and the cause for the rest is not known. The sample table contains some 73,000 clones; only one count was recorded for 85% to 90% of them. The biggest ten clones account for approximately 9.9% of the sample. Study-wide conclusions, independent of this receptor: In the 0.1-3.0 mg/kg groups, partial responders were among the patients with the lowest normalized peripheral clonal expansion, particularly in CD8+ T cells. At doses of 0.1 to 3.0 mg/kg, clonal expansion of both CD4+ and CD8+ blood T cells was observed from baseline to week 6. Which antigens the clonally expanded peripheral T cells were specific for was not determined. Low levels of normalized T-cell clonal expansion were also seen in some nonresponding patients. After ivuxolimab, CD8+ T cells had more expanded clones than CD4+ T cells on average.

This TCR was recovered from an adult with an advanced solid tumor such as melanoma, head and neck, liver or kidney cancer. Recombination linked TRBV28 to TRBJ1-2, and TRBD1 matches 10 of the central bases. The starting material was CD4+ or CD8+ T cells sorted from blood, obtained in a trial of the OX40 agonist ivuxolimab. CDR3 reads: CASREDRGSDGYTF. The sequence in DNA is TGTGCCAGCAGGGAGGACAGGGGGAGCGATGGCTACACCTTC.